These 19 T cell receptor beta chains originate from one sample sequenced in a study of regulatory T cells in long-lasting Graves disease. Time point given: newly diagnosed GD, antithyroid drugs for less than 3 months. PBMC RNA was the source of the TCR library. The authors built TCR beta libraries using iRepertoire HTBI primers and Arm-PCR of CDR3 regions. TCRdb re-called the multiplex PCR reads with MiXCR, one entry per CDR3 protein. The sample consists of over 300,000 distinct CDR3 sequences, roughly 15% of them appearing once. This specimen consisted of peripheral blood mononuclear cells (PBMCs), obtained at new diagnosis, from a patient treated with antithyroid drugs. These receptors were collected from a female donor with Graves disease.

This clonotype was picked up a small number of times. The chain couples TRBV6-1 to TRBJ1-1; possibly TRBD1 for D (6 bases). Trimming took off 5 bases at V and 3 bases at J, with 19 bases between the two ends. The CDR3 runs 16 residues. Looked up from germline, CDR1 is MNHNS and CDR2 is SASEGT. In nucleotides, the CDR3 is TGTGCCAGCAGTACGGGGGCTATCTATTCGGACACTGAAGCTTTCTTT. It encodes CASSTGAIYSDTEAFF.

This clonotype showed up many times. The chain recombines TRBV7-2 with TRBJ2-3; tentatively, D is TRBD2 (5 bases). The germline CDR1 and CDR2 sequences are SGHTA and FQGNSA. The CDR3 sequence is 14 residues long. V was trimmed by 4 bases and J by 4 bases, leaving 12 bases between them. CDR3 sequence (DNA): TGTGCCAGCAGCTCCTCCCTTAGCGCAGATACGCAGTATTTT. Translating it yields CASSSSLSADTQYF.

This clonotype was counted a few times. CDR3 loop: CASSLGQDNSPLHF. In nucleotides, the CDR3 is TGTGCCAGCAGCCTCGGACAAGACAATTCACCCCTCCACTTT. The chain carries TRBV9 and TRBJ1-6; weak D call: TRBD1 (5 bases). The V gene lost 4 bases and the J gene lost 7 bases, with 12 bases spanning the gap. Germline-derived CDR1 and CDR2 are SGDLS and YYNGEE. This CDR3 is 14 amino acids long.

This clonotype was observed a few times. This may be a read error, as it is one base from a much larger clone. The CDR3 loop is CASRGGGNERFF. The CDR3 region has the DNA TGTGCCAGCCGAGGAGGCGGGAATGAGCGGTTCTTC. The genes are TRBV7-6 and TRBJ2-1, with D perhaps matching TRBD2 (6 bases). The CDR3 is 12 residues long. Per the germline V gene, CDR1 is SGHVS and CDR2 is FNYEAQ.

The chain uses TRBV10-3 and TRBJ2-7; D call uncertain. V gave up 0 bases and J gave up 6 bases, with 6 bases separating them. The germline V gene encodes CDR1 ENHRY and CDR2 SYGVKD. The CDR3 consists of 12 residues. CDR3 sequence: CAISESMFEQYF. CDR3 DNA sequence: TGTGCCATCAGTGAGTCGATGTTCGAGCAGTACTTC.

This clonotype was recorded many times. The CDR3 region is CASSQTGTGGEQYF. CDR3 nucleotides: TGTGCCAGCAGTCAAACCGGGACAGGAGGTGAGCAGTACTTC. The chain employs TRBV6-1 and TRBJ2-7; 8 bases line up with TRBD1. In germline, CDR1 is MNHNS, CDR2 SASEGT. This CDR3 comprises 14 residues. The V and J ends lost 5 bases and 7 bases, in that order; junction bases with no gene match: 10.

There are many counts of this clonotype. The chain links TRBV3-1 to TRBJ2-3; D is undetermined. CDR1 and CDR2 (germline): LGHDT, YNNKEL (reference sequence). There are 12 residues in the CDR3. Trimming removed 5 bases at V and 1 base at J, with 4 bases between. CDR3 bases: TGTGCCAGCAGCTTCGGCACAGATACGCAGTATTTT. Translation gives CASSFGTDTQYF.

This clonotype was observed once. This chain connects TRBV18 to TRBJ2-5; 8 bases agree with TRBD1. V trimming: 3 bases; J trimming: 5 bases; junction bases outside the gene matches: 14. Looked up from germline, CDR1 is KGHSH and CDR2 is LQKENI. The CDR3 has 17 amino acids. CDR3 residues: CASSPPQDRAQRETQYF. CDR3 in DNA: TGTGCCAGCTCACCCCCTCAGGACAGGGCCCAAAGGGAGACCCAGTACTTC.

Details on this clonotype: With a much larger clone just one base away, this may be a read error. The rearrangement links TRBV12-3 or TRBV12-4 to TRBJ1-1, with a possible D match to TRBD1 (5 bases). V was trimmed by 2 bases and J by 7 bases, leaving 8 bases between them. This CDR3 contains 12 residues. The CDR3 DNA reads TGTGCCAGCAGTTTATGGGGGAATGAAGCTTTCTTT. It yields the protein CASSLWGNEAFF.

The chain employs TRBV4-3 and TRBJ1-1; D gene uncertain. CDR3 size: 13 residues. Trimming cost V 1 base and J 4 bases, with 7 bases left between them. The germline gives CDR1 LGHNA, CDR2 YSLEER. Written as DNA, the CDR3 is TGCGCCAGCAGCCAAGGACAAATCACTGAAGCTTTCTTT. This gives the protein CASSQGQITEAFF.

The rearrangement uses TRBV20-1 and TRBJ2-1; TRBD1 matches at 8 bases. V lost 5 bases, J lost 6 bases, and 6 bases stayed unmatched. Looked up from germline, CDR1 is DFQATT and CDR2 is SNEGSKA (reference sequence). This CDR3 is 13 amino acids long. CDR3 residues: CSAQGARANEQFF. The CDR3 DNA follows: TGCAGTGCTCAGGGGGCGCGGGCCAATGAGCAGTTCTTC.

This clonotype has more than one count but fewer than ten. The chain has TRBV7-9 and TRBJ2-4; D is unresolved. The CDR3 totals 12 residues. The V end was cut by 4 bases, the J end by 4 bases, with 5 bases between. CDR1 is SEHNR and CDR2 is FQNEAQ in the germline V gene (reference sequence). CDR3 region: CASSSPKNIQYF. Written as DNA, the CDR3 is TGTGCCAGCAGCTCTCCTAAAAACATTCAGTACTTC.

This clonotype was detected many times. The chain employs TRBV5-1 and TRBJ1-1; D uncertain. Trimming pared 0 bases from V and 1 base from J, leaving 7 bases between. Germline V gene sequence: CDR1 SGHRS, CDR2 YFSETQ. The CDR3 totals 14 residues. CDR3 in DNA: TGCGCCAGCAGCTTGGAGAGTTCGAACACTGAAGCTTTCTTT. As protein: CASSLESSNTEAFF.

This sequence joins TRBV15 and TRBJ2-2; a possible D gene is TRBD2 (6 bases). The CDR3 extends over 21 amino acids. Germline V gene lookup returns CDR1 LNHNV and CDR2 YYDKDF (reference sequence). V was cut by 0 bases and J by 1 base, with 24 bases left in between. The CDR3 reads CATSRDLLGLGSRENTGELFF. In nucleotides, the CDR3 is TGTGCCACCAGCAGAGATCTTTTAGGTCTCGGGAGCAGGGAGAACACCGGGGAGCTGTTTTTT.

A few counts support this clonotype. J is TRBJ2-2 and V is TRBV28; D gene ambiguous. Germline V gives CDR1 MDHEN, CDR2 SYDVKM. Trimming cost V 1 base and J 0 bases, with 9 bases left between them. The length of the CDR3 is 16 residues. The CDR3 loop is CASSLSGYANTGELFF. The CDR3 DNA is TGTGCCAGCAGTTTATCCGGCTACGCGAACACCGGGGAGCTGTTTTTT.

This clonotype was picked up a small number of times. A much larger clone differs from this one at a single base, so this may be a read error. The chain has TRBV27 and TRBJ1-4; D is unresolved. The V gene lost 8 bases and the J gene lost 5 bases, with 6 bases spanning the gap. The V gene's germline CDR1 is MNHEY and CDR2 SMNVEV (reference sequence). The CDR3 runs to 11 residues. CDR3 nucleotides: TGTGCCAGCGCAGCAAATGAAAAACTGTTTTTT. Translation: CASAANEKLFF.

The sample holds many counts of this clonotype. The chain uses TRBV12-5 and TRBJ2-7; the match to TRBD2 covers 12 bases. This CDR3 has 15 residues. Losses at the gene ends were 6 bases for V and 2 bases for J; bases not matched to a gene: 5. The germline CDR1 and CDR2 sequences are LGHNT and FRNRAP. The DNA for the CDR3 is TGTGCTAGTGGCTCCGGACTAGCGGGGCCCTACGAGCAGTACTTC. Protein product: CASGSGLAGPYEQYF.

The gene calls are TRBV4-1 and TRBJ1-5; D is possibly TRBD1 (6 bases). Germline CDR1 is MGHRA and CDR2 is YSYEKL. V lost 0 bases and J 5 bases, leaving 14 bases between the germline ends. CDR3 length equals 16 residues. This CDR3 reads CASSQEVQGPDQPQHF. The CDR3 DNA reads TGCGCCAGCAGCCAAGAAGTCCAGGGGCCTGATCAGCCCCAGCATTTT.

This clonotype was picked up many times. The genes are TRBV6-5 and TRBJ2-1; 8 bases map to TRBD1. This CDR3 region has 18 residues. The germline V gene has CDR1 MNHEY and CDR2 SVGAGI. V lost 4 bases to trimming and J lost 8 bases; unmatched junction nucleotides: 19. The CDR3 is CASSSHLTGDMIGDEQFF. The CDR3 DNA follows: TGTGCCAGCAGTTCACACTTGACAGGGGATATGATCGGGGATGAGCAGTTCTTC.